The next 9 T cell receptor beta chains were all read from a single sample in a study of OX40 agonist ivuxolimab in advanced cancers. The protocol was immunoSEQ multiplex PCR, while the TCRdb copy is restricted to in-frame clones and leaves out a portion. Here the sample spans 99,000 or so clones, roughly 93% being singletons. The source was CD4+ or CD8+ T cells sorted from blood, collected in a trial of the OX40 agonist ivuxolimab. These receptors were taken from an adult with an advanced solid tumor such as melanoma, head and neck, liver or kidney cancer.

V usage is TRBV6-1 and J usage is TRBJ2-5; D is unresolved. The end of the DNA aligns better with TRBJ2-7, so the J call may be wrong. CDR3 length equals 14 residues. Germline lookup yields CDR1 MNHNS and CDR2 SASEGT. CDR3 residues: CASSEINTDYEQYF. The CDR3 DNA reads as TGTGCCAGCAGTGAAATCAACACCGACTACGAGCAGTACTTC.

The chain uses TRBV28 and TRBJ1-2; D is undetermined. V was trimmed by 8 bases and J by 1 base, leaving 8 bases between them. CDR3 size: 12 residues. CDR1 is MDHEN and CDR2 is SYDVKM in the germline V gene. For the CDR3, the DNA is TGTGCCAGCGAGGGATTTAACTATGGCTACACCTTC. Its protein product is CASEGFNYGYTF.

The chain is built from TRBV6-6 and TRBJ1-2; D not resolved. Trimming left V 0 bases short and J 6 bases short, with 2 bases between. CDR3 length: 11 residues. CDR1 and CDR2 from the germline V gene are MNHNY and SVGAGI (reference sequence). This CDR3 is CASSYSNGYTF. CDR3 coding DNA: TGTGCCAGCAGTTACTCGAATGGCTACACCTTC.

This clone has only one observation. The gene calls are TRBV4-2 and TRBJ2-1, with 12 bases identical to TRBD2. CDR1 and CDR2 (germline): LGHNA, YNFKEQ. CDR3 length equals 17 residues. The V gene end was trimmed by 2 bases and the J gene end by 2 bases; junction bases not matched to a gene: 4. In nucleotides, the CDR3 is TGTGCCAGCAGCCAACGACTAGCGGGGGTGACCTACAATGAGCAGTTCTTC. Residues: CASSQRLAGVTYNEQFF.

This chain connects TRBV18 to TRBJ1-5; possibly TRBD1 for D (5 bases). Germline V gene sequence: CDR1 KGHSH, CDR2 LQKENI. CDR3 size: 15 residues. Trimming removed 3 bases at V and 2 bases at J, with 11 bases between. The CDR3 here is CASSPAGGGNQPQHF. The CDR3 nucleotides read TGTGCCAGCTCACCCGCTGGGGGTGGCAATCAGCCCCAGCATTTT.

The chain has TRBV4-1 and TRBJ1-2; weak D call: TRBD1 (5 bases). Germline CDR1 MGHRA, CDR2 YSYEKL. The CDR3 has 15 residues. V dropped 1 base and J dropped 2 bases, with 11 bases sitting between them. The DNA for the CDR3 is TGCGCCAGCAGCCAAGTCCCCGGGGGGAACTATGGCTACACCTTC. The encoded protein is CASSQVPGGNYGYTF.

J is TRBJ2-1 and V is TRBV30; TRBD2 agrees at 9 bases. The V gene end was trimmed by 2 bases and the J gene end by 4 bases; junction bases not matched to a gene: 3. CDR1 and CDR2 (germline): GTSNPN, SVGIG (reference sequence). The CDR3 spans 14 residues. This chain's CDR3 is CAWSYSGGYNEQFF. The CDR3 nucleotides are TGTGCCTGGAGTTATAGCGGGGGTTACAATGAGCAGTTCTTC.

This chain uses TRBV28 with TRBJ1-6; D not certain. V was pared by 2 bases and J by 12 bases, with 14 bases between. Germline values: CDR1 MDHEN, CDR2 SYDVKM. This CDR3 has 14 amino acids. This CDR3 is CASSLAQNKGPLHF. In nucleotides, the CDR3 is TGTGCCAGCAGTTTAGCCCAAAACAAGGGACCCCTCCACTTT.

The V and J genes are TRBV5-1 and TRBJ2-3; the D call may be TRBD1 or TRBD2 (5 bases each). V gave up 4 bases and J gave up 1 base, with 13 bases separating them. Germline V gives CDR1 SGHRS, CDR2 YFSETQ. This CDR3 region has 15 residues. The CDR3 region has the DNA TGCGCCAGCAGCCAGCGACCGGGGCGCACAGATACGCAGTATTTT. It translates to CASSQRPGRTDTQYF.